One and the same sample provided the 27 T cell receptor beta chains below, sequenced in a study of T cell responses to AZD1222 COVID-19 vaccine. Sequenced by immunoSEQ multiplex PCR; TCRdb stores in-frame clones only, minus some. The table includes approximately 140,000 clones, more than 85% detected once. Specimen: peripheral blood, collected 28 days after the second AZD1222 dose. These receptors were taken from an adult who received the AZD1222 COVID-19 vaccine.

The chain joins TRBV5-1 to TRBJ2-1, with 13 bases that match TRBD2. Per germline, CDR1 SGHRS and CDR2 YFSETQ. V trimming: 4 bases; J trimming: 12 bases; junction bases outside the gene matches: 7. This CDR3 spans 14 amino acids. The CDR3 protein is CASSRGLAGDRQFF. The CDR3 DNA follows: TGCGCCAGCAGCCGTGGACTAGCGGGAGATAGGCAGTTCTTC. Full variable domain (remainder filled in from reference TRBV5-1 and TRBJ2-1): KAGVTQTPRYLIKTRGQQVTLSCSPISGHRSVSWYQQTPGQGLQFLFEYFSETQRNKGNFPGRFSGRQFSNSRSEMNVSTLELGDSALYLCASSRGLAGDRQFFGPGTRLTVL.

This chain joins TRBV11-2 and TRBJ1-2; TRBD1 might be the D (6 bases). CDR1 and CDR2 (germline): SGHAT, FQNNGV. V lost 5 bases and J lost 8, with 15 bases in between. The CDR3 is made up of 13 amino acids. The CDR3 nucleotides read TGTGCCAGCAGCGAGAACAGGGATAGCGGCTACACCTTC. Amino acid sequence: CASSENRDSGYTF.

This chain uses TRBV30 with TRBJ2-7; D is possibly TRBD1 (6 bases). Germline V gene lookup returns CDR1 GTSNPN and CDR2 SVGIG (reference sequence). V was cut by 0 bases and J by 5 bases, with 11 bases left in between. The CDR3 spans 13 residues. CDR3 residues: CAWSVQGLDEQYV. DNA for the CDR3: TGTGCCTGGAGTGTACAGGGCCTAGACGAGCAGTACGTC.

V and J are TRBV30 and TRBJ2-7; D gene ambiguous. Germline V gene data show CDR1 as GTSNPN and CDR2 as SVGIG (reference sequence). This CDR3 spans 13 amino acids. V was trimmed by 0 bases and J by 4 bases, leaving 10 bases between them. In nucleotides, the CDR3 is TGTGCCTGGAGTGTACACTCAGGTTACGAGCAGTACTTC. Its protein is CAWSVHSGYEQYF.

CDR3 loop: CASRDGTGSEAFF. The CDR3 nucleotides are TGTGCCAGCAGAGACGGGACAGGGAGTGAGGCTTTCTTT. V usage is TRBV12-3 or TRBV12-4 and J usage is TRBJ1-1; 9 bases map to TRBD1. V shed 6 bases, J shed 11 bases, and the junction held 10 bases outside the gene matches. This CDR3 has 13 amino acids.

The genes are TRBV5-1 and TRBJ2-1; 10 bases are shared with TRBD2. After removal of 4 bases from V and 9 bases from J, the junction contained 7 bases not matched to a gene. CDR1 SGHRS and CDR2 YFSETQ come from the germline V gene. The CDR3 covers 14 residues. This CDR3 is CASSLAGVKSEQFF. The CDR3 DNA reads TGCGCCAGCAGCCTAGCGGGAGTCAAGAGTGAGCAGTTCTTC.

This clone was detected only once. The rearrangement links TRBV3-1 (or the pseudogene TRBV3-2) to TRBJ1-3; D unclear. With 4 bases removed from V and 4 bases from J, the gap between germline ends came to 14 bases. This CDR3 is 15 amino acids long. Germline V gives CDR1 LGHDT, CDR2 YNNKEL (reference sequence). The CDR3 protein is CASSPPTYGGNTIYF. In DNA form, the CDR3 reads TGTGCCAGCAGCCCGCCAACCTACGGCGGAAACACCATATATTTT.

J is TRBJ2-3 and V is TRBV19, with D perhaps TRBD2 (6 bases). Trimming left V 5 bases short and J 3 bases short, with 15 bases between. Germline CDR1 and CDR2: LNHDA and SQIVND (reference sequence). This CDR3 contains 15 residues. For the CDR3, the DNA is TGTGCCAGTAGTGGCGGGACTGGACTTACAGATACGCAGTATTTT. The encoded protein is CASSGGTGLTDTQYF. Complete variable domain (other parts from reference TRBV19 and TRBJ2-3): DGGITQSPKYLFRKEGQNVTLSCEQNLNHDAMYWYRQDPGQGLRLIYYSQIVNDFQKGDIAEGYSVSREKKESFPLTVTSAQKNPTAFYLCASSGGTGLTDTQYFGPGTRLTVL.

Comment on this clone: The identical CDR3 is also encoded by other nucleotide sequences in the sample. This chain links TRBV5-4 with TRBJ2-2; TRBD2 matches 11 bases. The ends lost 5 bases at V and 4 bases at J; junction bases unmatched: 4. CDR1 and CDR2 (germline): SGHNT, YYREEE (reference sequence). There are 15 residues in the CDR3. DNA of the CDR3: TGTGCCAGCAGTCCCGGGACTAGCGGCACCGGGGAGCTGTTTTTT. It specifies CASSPGTSGTGELFF.

Note on this clone: The same CDR3 arises from other DNA sequences in this sample as well. This chain joins TRBV6-5 and TRBJ2-1; TRBD1 is a possible D gene (5 bases). Germline assignment: CDR1 MNHEY and CDR2 SVGAGI. This CDR3 is built from 15 residues. V was clipped by 0 bases and J by 0 bases, with 6 bases between them. CDR3 sequence reads: CASSYSGLSYNEQFF. DNA for the CDR3: TGTGCCAGCAGTTACTCGGGGCTCTCCTACAATGAGCAGTTCTTC.

The V and J genes are TRBV5-4 and TRBJ1-1; D gene ambiguous. Germline-derived CDR1 and CDR2 are SGHNT and YYREEE (reference sequence). Deletions cut 4 bases from V and 1 base from J, with 8 bases between. The CDR3 has 13 residues. The CDR3 coding sequence is TGTGCCAGCAGCCCCTGGGGGAACACTGAAGCTTTCTTT. This encodes CASSPWGNTEAFF.

V and J are TRBV14 and TRBJ1-1; unclear D gene. Between the trimmed V and J ends, which lost 4 bases and 5 bases, there was a span of 11 bases. Germline CDR1 and CDR2: SGHDN and FVKESK. The CDR3 runs 13 residues. As DNA, the CDR3 is TGTGCCAGCAGCCTAACTCCCCGTACTGAAGCTTTCTTT. This encodes CASSLTPRTEAFF.

The chain is built from TRBV3-1 (or the pseudogene TRBV3-2) and TRBJ2-3; TRBD2 might be the D (5 bases). With 0 bases removed from V and 1 base from J, the gap between germline ends came to 11 bases. Germline lookup yields CDR1 LGHDT and CDR2 YNNKEL (reference sequence). The CDR3 extends over 16 amino acids. The CDR3 DNA is TGTGCCAGCAGCCAAGATCGGGGTAGCGGCACAGATACGCAGTATTTT. It encodes CASSQDRGSGTDTQYF.

DNA of the CDR3: TGCGCCAGCAGTCTACACTCCGGGACAGGGGCGGAGACCCAGTACTTC. Its protein is CASSLHSGTGAETQYF. V gene TRBV10-1 combines with J gene TRBJ2-5; 10 nucleotides line up with TRBD1. There are 16 residues in the CDR3. V was clipped by 5 bases and J by 5 bases; unmatched bases: 11. Germline values: CDR1 WNHNN, CDR2 SYGVQD (reference sequence).

The chain recombines TRBV6-6 with TRBJ1-5; D not resolved. The CDR3 sequence is 14 residues long. Trimming left V 5 bases short and J 11 bases short, with 19 bases between. Germline V gene sequence: CDR1 MNHNY, CDR2 SVGAGI (reference sequence). CDR3 coding DNA: TGTGCCAGCAGTCCATCCAGATTGGTAAAAGCCCAGCATTTT. Translation gives CASSPSRLVKAQHF.

The chain has TRBV7-9 and TRBJ1-1; D perhaps matches TRBD1 (6 bases). CDR3 length equals 12 residues. V was trimmed by 6 bases and J by 5 bases, leaving 10 bases between them. The V gene's germline CDR1 is SEHNR and CDR2 FQNEAQ (reference sequence). CDR3 DNA sequence: TGTGCCAGCAGTCGGGGGGCGACTGAAGCTTTCTTT. It encodes CASSRGATEAFF. Filled out from reference TRBV7-9 and TRBJ1-1, the complete variable domain reads DTGVSQNPRHKITKRGQNVTFRCDPISEHNRLYWYRQTLGQGPEFLTYFQNEAQLEKSRLLSDRFSAERPKGSFSTLEIQRTEQGDSAMYLCASSRGATEAFFGQGTRLTVV.

A single count supports this clone. V usage is TRBV27 and J usage is TRBJ2-3, with D maybe TRBD2 (6 bases). From germline, CDR1 is MNHEY and CDR2 SMNVEV (reference sequence). V lost 3 bases, J lost 6 bases, and 10 bases lay in between. The CDR3 loop spans 13 amino acids. The chain's CDR3 is CASSLGREDTQYF. CDR3 nucleotides: TGTGCCAGCAGTTTGGGCCGGGAGGATACGCAGTATTTT.

The chain recombines TRBV7-2 with TRBJ1-2; D ambiguous. Germline V gene data show CDR1 as SGHTA and CDR2 as FQGNSA. The V end was cut by 1 base, the J end by 8 bases, with 17 bases between. This CDR3 has 15 residues. DNA for the CDR3: TGTGCCAGCAGCTTAGTTTCAGGCCTACACGGAGGCTACACCTTC. It is translated as CASSLVSGLHGGYTF.

This chain uses TRBV3-1 (or the pseudogene TRBV3-2) with TRBJ2-7, with D unclear. Germline V lookup: CDR1 LGHDT, CDR2 YNNKEL (reference sequence). This CDR3 is built from 13 residues. Trimming cost V 2 bases and J 4 bases, with 9 bases left between them. This CDR3 reads CASSQQGGYEQYV. In nucleotides, the CDR3 is TGTGCCAGCAGCCAACAAGGTGGGTACGAGCAGTACGTC.

The V and J genes are TRBV5-8 and TRBJ1-2, with 9 nucleotides matching TRBD1. The germline gives CDR1 SGHTS, CDR2 YDEGEE. The CDR3 sequence is 14 residues long. V was clipped by 5 bases and J by 7 bases; unmatched bases: 9. CDR3 coding DNA: TGTGCCAGCAGGCGGACAGGGGTTATCTCTGGCTACACCTTC. Amino acids: CASRRTGVISGYTF.

V and J are TRBV5-1 and TRBJ1-3, with D hard to call. This CDR3 spans 14 amino acids. CDR1 and CDR2 from the germline V gene are SGHRS and YFSETQ. V lost 0 bases, J lost 1 base, and 5 bases lay in between. CDR3 bases: TGCGCCAGCAGCTTGGTAGGGTCTGGAAACACCATATATTTT. It codes for CASSLVGSGNTIYF.

The chain employs TRBV11-1 and TRBJ2-3; D is uncertain. The V end lost 5 bases, the J end lost 5 bases, and 20 bases lay between the germline ends. This CDR3 comprises 16 residues. Germline V gene sequence: CDR1 SGHAT, CDR2 FQDESV (reference sequence). The CDR3 loop is CASSAGSQAWGDTQYF. In nucleotides, the CDR3 is TGTGCCAGCAGCGCCGGGTCACAAGCCTGGGGAGATACGCAGTATTTT.

The chain carries TRBV27 and TRBJ1-1, with D uncertain. CDR1 is MNHEY, CDR2 SMNVEV, per germline (reference sequence). Trimming took off 8 bases at V and 4 bases at J, with 17 bases between the two ends. The CDR3 length is 14 residues. CDR3 in amino acids: CASGREGESTEAFF. The CDR3, as DNA: TGTGCCAGCGGGAGGGAGGGAGAATCCACTGAAGCTTTCTTT.

The chain uses TRBV7-3 and TRBJ2-3; D unresolved. Germline CDR1 reads SGHTA; CDR2 reads FQGTGA. V lost 4 bases and J lost 0, with 8 bases in between. The CDR3 is made up of 14 amino acids. CDR3 coding DNA: TGTGCCAGCAGCTCCACGTCTAGCACAGATACGCAGTATTTT. Residues: CASSSTSSTDTQYF.

This chain joins TRBV5-6 and TRBJ1-5, with TRBD1 identical over 8 bases. CDR3 length: 15 residues. CDR1 is SGHDT, CDR2 YYEEEE, per germline. The V segment lost 1 base and the J segment 11 bases; nucleotides outside the gene matches: 11. The CDR3 sequence: CASSLPGQEPEAQHF. For the CDR3, the DNA is TGTGCCAGCAGCTTGCCGGGACAGGAGCCGGAGGCCCAGCATTTT.

The chain recombines TRBV7-9 with TRBJ1-2; TRBD1 agrees at 8 bases. CDR3 size: 16 residues. Per the germline V gene, CDR1 is SEHNR and CDR2 is FQNEAQ (reference sequence). Trimming cost V 0 bases and J 8 bases; bases outside gene matches: 11. The CDR3 nucleotides are TGTGCCAGCAGCTTAGCCGGGGCAGGGGGCCTTGAGGGCTACACCTTC. This gives the protein CASSLAGAGGLEGYTF.

This chain connects TRBV11-2 to TRBJ1-3, with TRBD1 as a possible D gene (5 bases). The CDR3 sequence is 17 residues long. Germline-derived CDR1 and CDR2 are SGHAT and FQNNGV. Trimming stripped 1 base from V and 0 bases from J, with 13 bases between. CDR3 amino acids: CASSLGHRTRSGNTIYF. As DNA, the CDR3 is TGTGCCAGCAGCTTAGGGCACAGGACACGCTCTGGAAACACCATATATTTT.